These 23 T cell receptor beta chains came from one sample sequenced in a study of long-term antiretroviral therapy in people with HIV. Investigators performed immunoSEQ version v3.0 at survey level. Repertoires were generated with immunoSEQ multiplex PCR, while TCRdb's copy carries only in-frame clones and drops some. The sample has 29,000 or so clones, 94% seen once. Here the sequenced sample was unsorted PBMCs, taken more than 7.1 years after starting antiretroviral therapy. Receptor source: a man aged 45 to 65 with HIV.

The rearrangement joins TRBV5-1 to TRBJ1-1; D is possibly TRBD1 (5 bases). Germline lookup yields CDR1 SGHRS and CDR2 YFSETQ. Trimming took 4 bases from V and 5 from J, leaving 15 bases between them. This CDR3 region has 14 residues. The CDR3 region is CASSPDGGGTEAFF. The CDR3 DNA reads TGCGCCAGCAGCCCAGATGGGGGGGGAACTGAAGCTTTCTTT.

The CDR3 spells CASSPQTDTQYF. CDR3 DNA: TGTGCCAGCTCACCGCAGACAGATACGCAGTATTTT. The chain recombines TRBV18 with TRBJ2-3; D remains ambiguous. Germline CDR1 and CDR2: KGHSH and LQKENI. The germline V and J ends were trimmed by 3 bases and 3 bases, with 4 bases remaining between them. The CDR3 consists of 12 residues.

The genes are TRBV7-2 and TRBJ2-3; TRBD2 matches at 9 bases. The V gene end was trimmed by 2 bases and the J gene end by 10 bases; junction bases not matched to a gene: 10. CDR1 is SGHTA, CDR2 FQGNSA, per germline. The CDR3 is 15 residues long. The CDR3 sequence: CASSLNSGGSGSQYF. In DNA form, the CDR3 reads TGTGCCAGCAGCTTAAACAGCGGGGGGTCCGGGTCGCAGTATTTT.

V is TRBV2 and J is TRBJ1-6; D not certain. The V end was cut by 5 bases, the J end by 6 bases, with 11 bases between. The germline V gene encodes CDR1 SNHLY and CDR2 FYNNEI. This CDR3 region has 14 residues. The CDR3 nucleotides read TGTGCCAGCAGTTCTGCCGGCGGTAATTCACCCCTCCACTTT. This translates into CASSSAGGNSPLHF.

This clone was recorded once. As DNA, the CDR3 is TGTGCCAGCAGTTACTCACAGGGGGCCAACAATGAGCAGTTCTTC. This gives the protein CASSYSQGANNEQFF. V and J are TRBV6-5 and TRBJ2-1; TRBD1 agrees at 9 bases. This CDR3 has 15 residues. The J segment lost 5 bases and the V segment lost 0 bases, leaving 2 bases of the junction unmatched. Germline values: CDR1 MNHEY, CDR2 SVGAGI.

CDR3 sequence reads: CAWSPPHSRSYEQYF. As DNA, the CDR3 is TGTGCCTGGAGCCCTCCCCATTCCCGCTCCTACGAGCAGTACTTC. The genes are TRBV30 and TRBJ2-7, with D hard to call. V lost 3 bases, J lost 0 bases, and 15 bases lay in between. Germline values: CDR1 GTSNPN, CDR2 SVGIG (reference sequence). The CDR3 runs 15 residues.

The chain carries TRBV5-1 and TRBJ2-2, with no clear D. V lost 2 bases to trimming and J lost 1 base, with 9 bases between them. Germline V CDR1 and CDR2: SGHRS, YFSETQ. There are 15 residues in the CDR3. This chain's CDR3 is CASSLESGNTGELFF. The CDR3 DNA is TGCGCCAGCAGCTTAGAATCAGGGAACACCGGGGAGCTGTTTTTT.

The V call is TRBV27, the J call TRBJ1-2; a possible D gene is TRBD1 (6 bases). Trimming shortened V by 2 bases and J by 4 bases, and 20 bases separated the two germline ends. Germline CDR1 is MNHEY and CDR2 is SMNVEV (reference sequence). The CDR3 spans 17 residues. The CDR3 region has the DNA TGTGCCAGCAGTTTAGAATCTCGCGGGGGGCGCAGCTATGGCTACACCTTC. As protein: CASSLESRGGRSYGYTF.

The CDR3 is CASSGAGEQYF. Written as DNA, the CDR3 is TGCGCCAGCAGTGGGGCAGGGGAGCAGTACTTC. The chain combines TRBV10-2 with TRBJ2-7, with D possibly TRBD1 on 5 matching bases. The length of the CDR3 is 11 residues. Trimming left V 4 bases short and J 7 bases short, with 8 bases between. Germline V gene data show CDR1 as WSHSY and CDR2 as SAAADI.

The CDR3 is CASSLDAGELFF. The CDR3 nucleotides are TGTGCCAGCAGTTTGGACGCCGGGGAGCTGTTTTTT. The chain combines TRBV27 with TRBJ2-2; D is undetermined. The CDR3 is 12 amino acids. V lost 3 bases to trimming and J lost 6 bases, with 5 bases between them. Germline assignment: CDR1 MNHEY and CDR2 SMNVEV (reference sequence).

The chain links TRBV27 to TRBJ1-5; 10 positions match TRBD1. This CDR3 spans 16 amino acids. The junction had 6 bases not matched to a gene; V was cut back by 2 bases and J by 5 bases. Germline CDR1 reads MNHEY; CDR2 reads SMNVEV (reference sequence). CDR3 coding DNA: TGTGCCAGCAGTTTACATGCCGGGACAGGGGATCAGCCCCAGCATTTT. Translation gives CASSLHAGTGDQPQHF.

CDR3 loop: CASSGPGELFF. The CDR3 DNA follows: TGTGCCAGCTCAGGGCCCGGGGAGCTGTTTTTT. The chain employs TRBV6-5 and TRBJ2-2; D might be TRBD1 (5 bases). The germline V gene encodes CDR1 MNHEY and CDR2 SVGAGI. V was cut by 8 bases and J by 6 bases, with 7 bases left in between. The CDR3 contains 11 residues.

This clone occurred once. The chain joins TRBV6-4 to TRBJ2-7; D not certain. V was clipped by 0 bases and J by 5 bases, with 5 bases between them. Germline CDR1 MRHNA, CDR2 SNTAGT. The CDR3 consists of 12 residues. CDR3 coding DNA: TGTGCCAGCAGTGACTCAGGGAACGAGCAGTACTTC. Its translation is CASSDSGNEQYF.

The chain recombines TRBV7-2 with TRBJ2-1, with no clear D. This CDR3 comprises 13 residues. Germline values: CDR1 SGHTA, CDR2 FQGNSA. The germline V and J ends were trimmed by 5 bases and 7 bases, with 12 bases remaining between them. The CDR3 protein is CASSLQVVNEQFF. CDR3 DNA: TGTGCCAGCAGCCTCCAGGTCGTGAATGAGCAGTTCTTC. Variable domain in full (rest from reference TRBV7-2 and TRBJ2-1): GAGVSQSPSNKVTEKGKDVELRCDPISGHTALYWYRQSLGQGLEFLIYFQGNSAPDKSGLPSDRFSAERTGGSVSTLTIQRTQQEDSAVYLCASSLQVVNEQFFGPGTRLTVL.

The chain has TRBV7-9 and TRBJ1-2; 8 bases map to TRBD1. V dropped 1 base and J dropped 8; count of bases not matched to a gene: 12. This CDR3 is built from 16 residues. Germline V gives CDR1 SEHNR, CDR2 FQNEAQ (reference sequence). The CDR3 sequence: CASSLVGTGLGGGYTF. The CDR3 DNA follows: TGTGCCAGCAGCTTAGTGGGGACAGGCCTAGGAGGAGGCTACACCTTC.

The CDR3, as DNA: TGTGCCAGCAGCCCCGGTCAAGCGGCAGATACGCAGTATTTT. Translating gives CASSPGQAADTQYF. The J gene is TRBJ2-3, the V gene TRBV9; TRBD2 is a possible D gene (5 bases). V shed 4 bases and J shed 4 bases, with 13 bases lying between them. Germline V gene data show CDR1 as SGDLS and CDR2 as YYNGEE. The CDR3 is 14 amino acids.

The chain couples TRBV11-2 to TRBJ1-1, with TRBD1 as a possible D gene (5 bases). The CDR3 loop spans 15 amino acids. V lost 5 bases to trimming and J lost 5 bases, with 18 bases between them. Germline V gene data show CDR1 as SGHAT and CDR2 as FQNNGV. The CDR3 sequence: CASSASGGLGTEAFF. CDR3 DNA sequence: TGTGCCAGCAGCGCTTCGGGGGGTCTTGGGACTGAAGCTTTCTTT. The full variable domain, rest sourced from reference TRBV11-2 and TRBJ1-1, is EAGVAQSPRYKIIEKRQSVAFWCNPISGHATLYWYQQILGQGPKLLIQFQNNGVVDDSQLPKDRFSAERLKGVDSTLKIQPAKLEDSAVYLCASSASGGLGTEAFFGQGTRLTVV.

V is TRBV9 and J is TRBJ2-7; D is unresolved. Between the trimmed V and J ends, which lost 0 bases and 7 bases, there was a span of 8 bases. This CDR3 spans 12 amino acids. CDR1 and CDR2 from the germline V gene are SGDLS and YYNGEE. CDR3 residues: CASSVGIQEQYF. The CDR3 nucleotides are TGTGCCAGCAGCGTAGGAATCCAGGAGCAGTACTTC.

CDR3 sequence: CASSLYSSYEQYF. For the CDR3, the DNA is TGTGCCAGCAGCCTCTACAGCTCCTACGAGCAGTACTTC. The chain recombines TRBV7-9 with TRBJ2-7; D uncertain. Trimming left V 5 bases short and J 0 bases short, with 8 bases between. The germline gives CDR1 SEHNR, CDR2 FQNEAQ (reference sequence). The CDR3 spans 13 residues.

This chain joins TRBV27 and TRBJ2-1; no clear D. V lost 2 bases to trimming and J lost 8 bases, with 7 bases between them. CDR3 length equals 12 residues. CDR1 is MNHEY, CDR2 SMNVEV, per germline (reference sequence). The CDR3 DNA reads TGTGCCAGCAGTTTAGGAAGGGATGAGCAGTTCTTC. Protein sequence: CASSLGRDEQFF.

The V gene is TRBV9, the J gene TRBJ1-4; D unclear. The CDR3 sequence is 14 residues long. The germline V and J ends were trimmed by 1 base and 6 bases, with 10 bases remaining between them. Looked up from germline, CDR1 is SGDLS and CDR2 is YYNGEE. The CDR3 spells CASSVTSSYEKLFF. CDR3 nucleotide sequence: TGTGCCAGCAGCGTAACTAGCTCCTATGAAAAACTGTTTTTT.

The chain links TRBV4-3 to TRBJ1-1, with D maybe TRBD1 (6 bases). V dropped 0 bases and J dropped 0 bases, with 14 bases sitting between them. Germline lookup yields CDR1 LGHNA and CDR2 YSLEER. The CDR3 has 17 residues. DNA for the CDR3: TGCGCCAGCAGCCAAGATAGGGACACCTTAATGAACACTGAAGCTTTCTTT. Amino acid sequence: CASSQDRDTLMNTEAFF.

The chain recombines TRBV30 with TRBJ1-2; D unclear. The CDR3 covers 12 residues. CDR1 is GTSNPN, CDR2 SVGIG, per germline (reference sequence). V gave up 4 bases and J gave up 6 bases, with 12 bases separating them. The chain's CDR3 is CAWMSGINGYTF. The CDR3 bases are TGTGCCTGGATGAGCGGGATCAATGGCTACACCTTC. The complete variable domain, with remaining parts taken from reference TRBV30 and TRBJ1-2, reads SQTIHQWPATLVQPVGSPLSLECTVEGTSNPNLYWYRQAAGRGLQLLFYSVGIGQISSEVPQNLSASRPQDRQFILSSKKLLLSDSGFYLCAWMSGINGYTFGSGTRLTVV.